These 20 T cell receptor beta chains were all obtained from the same sample, sequenced in a study of Ad26.COV2.S vaccination and SARS-CoV-2 variants. Measured with immunoSEQ multiplex PCR; TCRdb has only the in-frame clones, and not every one. The repertoire holds about half a million clones, with about nine tenths as singletons. As to treatment: roughly 20 received Ad26.COV2.S at low or high dose, single or two shots; roughly 5 received placebo; per-sample allocation not given. The investigators took samples on day 63 after the first vaccine or placebo injection. The specimen was peripheral blood, collected in a trial of Ad26.COV2.S vaccine versus placebo. Receptors originate from a person aged 18 to 59 who received the Ad26.COV2.S COVID-19 vaccine or a placebo.

In the case of this clone: One end of the junction does not line up with germline, which may come from a read error. The V and J genes are TRBV5-1 and TRBJ1-1; D unclear. The CDR3 loop spans 14 amino acids. Germline CDR1 reads SGHRS; CDR2 reads YFSETQ. CDR3 in amino acids: CASSLASGNPEAFF. Written as DNA, the CDR3 is TGCGCCAGCAGCTTAGCTTCGGGGAACCCTGAAGCTTTCTTT.

The chain joins TRBV5-4 to TRBJ2-5; either TRBD1 or TRBD2 may fit D (5 bases each). Germline loops: CDR1 SGHNT, CDR2 YYREEE (reference sequence). This CDR3 comprises 15 residues. Trimming pared 0 bases from V and 5 bases from J, leaving 14 bases between. Written as DNA, the CDR3 is TGTGCCAGCAGCTTGGGGGCCCGGGGCAGGGAGACCCAGTACTTC. As protein: CASSLGARGRETQYF.

CDR3 sequence reads: CASSFDGNNSPLHF. The DNA of the CDR3 is TGTGCCAGCAGTTTCGACGGTAATAATTCACCCCTCCACTTT. The rearrangement uses TRBV27 and TRBJ1-6; no clear D. The V gene lost 3 bases and the J gene lost 5 bases, with 8 bases spanning the gap. The germline V gene encodes CDR1 MNHEY and CDR2 SMNVEV (reference sequence). The CDR3 has 14 residues.

The genes are TRBV5-1 and TRBJ2-1, with a tentative D call TRBD1 (6 bases). Trimming removed 2 bases from V and 10 bases from J, with 10 bases in between. From germline, CDR1 is SGHRS and CDR2 YFSETQ. CDR3 length: 12 amino acids. In nucleotides, the CDR3 is TGCGCCAGCAGCTTCCCCGGACAGGAGCAGTTCTTC. This encodes CASSFPGQEQFF.

The chain links TRBV18 to TRBJ2-7, with D unresolved. The CDR3 is made up of 12 amino acids. Germline V CDR1 and CDR2: KGHSH, LQKENI. With 2 bases removed from V and 6 bases from J, the gap between germline ends came to 8 bases. This CDR3 reads CASSPDSAEQYF. CDR3 coding DNA: TGTGCCAGCTCACCAGATTCTGCCGAGCAGTACTTC.

This clone was counted a single time. V usage is TRBV30 and J usage is TRBJ1-3; 11 positions agree with TRBD1. Germline V gene sequence: CDR1 GTSNPN, CDR2 SVGIG (reference sequence). The CDR3 runs to 14 residues. J lost 4 bases, V lost 5 bases, and 4 bases had no gene match. The CDR3 bases are TGTGCCTGGGCTCGGACAGGGGGCGGAAACACCATATATTTT. This sequence encodes CAWARTGGGNTIYF.

V usage is TRBV19 and J usage is TRBJ1-1; D is possibly TRBD1 (5 bases). CDR1 and CDR2 from the germline V gene are LNHDA and SQIVND (reference sequence). The ends were cut back, 5 bases at V and 0 bases at J, with 7 bases in the middle. The CDR3 has 13 residues. The CDR3 spells CASSWGLNTEAFF. The DNA of the CDR3 is TGTGCCAGTAGTTGGGGCTTGAACACTGAAGCTTTCTTT.

The chain uses TRBV30 and TRBJ1-3; no firm D call. The CDR3 loop spans 16 amino acids. The V gene's germline CDR1 is GTSNPN and CDR2 SVGIG (reference sequence). V was clipped by 3 bases and J by 0 bases, with 15 bases between them. CDR3 in DNA: TGTGCCTGGAGGAAAAAGGGCCCCGTCTCTGGAAACACCATATATTTT. Translated: CAWRKKGPVSGNTIYF.

V and J are TRBV18 and TRBJ1-1; TRBD1 might be the D (5 bases). Looked up from germline, CDR1 is KGHSH and CDR2 is LQKENI. The CDR3 is 17 amino acids. Trimming stripped 6 bases from V and 1 base from J, with 21 bases between. The CDR3 region is CASSTEKKGTRNTEAFF. CDR3 DNA: TGTGCCAGCTCCACAGAAAAAAAAGGGACCAGGAACACTGAAGCTTTCTTT.

The chain is built from TRBV13 and TRBJ1-2; 7 bases line up with TRBD1. This CDR3 is 13 amino acids long. Germline-derived CDR1 and CDR2 are PRHDT and FYEKMQ (reference sequence). V was clipped by 2 bases and J by 8 bases; unmatched bases: 5. The CDR3 here is CASSLLTGDGYTF. The CDR3 DNA is TGTGCCAGCAGCTTACTTACAGGGGACGGCTACACCTTC.

The V and J genes are TRBV7-3 and TRBJ2-5; 9 bases line up with TRBD1. The CDR3 totals 16 residues. CDR1 and CDR2 from the germline V gene are SGHTA and FQGTGA. The V segment lost 2 bases and the J segment 5 bases; nucleotides outside the gene matches: 9. The chain's CDR3 is CASSLRGQGGQETQYF. CDR3 nucleotide sequence: TGTGCCAGCAGCTTACGGGGACAGGGCGGTCAGGAGACCCAGTACTTC.

V and J are TRBV28 and TRBJ1-6, with a tentative D call TRBD1 (5 bases). The CDR3 has 17 residues. With 4 bases removed from V and 5 bases from J, the gap between germline ends came to 18 bases. Germline assignment: CDR1 MDHEN and CDR2 SYDVKM. Written as DNA, the CDR3 is TGTGCCAGCAGTTCTTTCGGGGATCAGGGTAATAATTCACCCCTCCACTTT. Amino acid sequence: CASSSFGDQGNNSPLHF.

CDR3 protein: CSVSRVTNEKLFF. The CDR3, as DNA: TGCAGCGTCAGCAGGGTGACTAATGAAAAACTGTTTTTT. J is TRBJ1-4 and V is TRBV29-1, with D tentatively TRBD1 (5 bases). The CDR3 runs to 13 residues. From germline, CDR1 is SQVTM and CDR2 ANQGSEA. Between the trimmed V and J ends, which lost 6 bases and 2 bases, there was a span of 10 bases.

This chain uses TRBV5-5 with TRBJ1-4; no clear D. This CDR3 is built from 14 residues. Germline V gene lookup returns CDR1 SGHKS and CDR2 YYEKEE (reference sequence). V lost 2 bases and J lost 0, with 5 bases in between. CDR3 residues: CASSLRTTNEKLFF. CDR3 nucleotide sequence: TGTGCCAGCAGCTTACGTACAACTAATGAAAAACTGTTTTTT.

Concerning this clone itself: The junction does not match germline at one end; this may be a read error. The V gene is TRBV7-7, the J gene TRBJ1-5; D is undetermined. CDR1 is SSHAT, CDR2 FNYEAQ, per germline (reference sequence). The CDR3 consists of 13 residues. This CDR3 reads CASSFDSNQPQHF. CDR3 in DNA: TGTGCTAGCAGTTTTGATAGCAATCAGCCCCAGCATTTT.

The J gene is TRBJ1-2, the V gene TRBV5-5, with D uncertain. Germline CDR1 and CDR2: SGHKS and YYEKEE (reference sequence). The V end was cut by 4 bases, the J end by 5 bases, with 9 bases between. This CDR3 comprises 12 residues. In DNA form, the CDR3 reads TGTGCCAGCAGCAAAGAGACATATGGCTACACCTTC. Translation: CASSKETYGYTF.

CDR3 residues: CASSARHYGYTF. The CDR3 DNA follows: TGTGCCAGCAGTGCAAGACACTATGGCTACACCTTC. This chain connects TRBV28 to TRBJ1-2; no clear D. This CDR3 contains 12 residues. The V end was cut by 5 bases, the J end by 3 bases, with 7 bases between. CDR1 and CDR2 from the germline V gene are MDHEN and SYDVKM.

The gene calls are TRBV6-6 and TRBJ2-4; 10 bases are a match to TRBD1. The J segment lost 8 bases and the V segment lost 6 bases, leaving 10 bases of the junction unmatched. From germline, CDR1 is MNHNY and CDR2 SVGAGI (reference sequence). This CDR3 spans 15 amino acids. CDR3 amino acids: CASRDPGQGYHIQYF. CDR3 coding DNA: TGTGCCAGCAGGGACCCGGGACAGGGGTACCACATTCAGTACTTC.

This chain joins TRBV5-4 and TRBJ1-4, with D possibly TRBD1 on 5 matching bases. Germline V lookup: CDR1 SGHNT, CDR2 YYREEE (reference sequence). The ends were cut back, 4 bases at V and 3 bases at J, with 13 bases in the middle. This CDR3 spans 15 amino acids. The CDR3 loop reads CASSPWAGSNEKLFF. CDR3 in DNA: TGTGCCAGCAGCCCTTGGGCAGGGTCTAATGAAAAACTGTTTTTT.

The chain links TRBV18 to TRBJ2-7; TRBD1 matches at 9 bases. With 3 bases clipped from V and 4 bases from J, the junction kept 7 bases outside the gene matches. The CDR3 sequence is 15 residues long. Germline V gene sequence: CDR1 KGHSH, CDR2 LQKENI. The chain's CDR3 is CASSPGQGDFYEQYF. CDR3 bases: TGTGCCAGCTCACCGGGACAGGGAGATTTTTACGAGCAGTACTTC.